These 18 T cell receptor beta chains were sequenced from one sample in a study of T cell repertoires in ileal Crohn's disease. The data were produced by immunoSEQ multiplex PCR, yet TCRdb's version contains in-frame clones alone and is incomplete. The table has some 10,000 clones, over 70% seen once. Time point given: neoterminal ileum biopsy at postoperative endoscopy, about 6 months after surgery. The sample was ileal tissue. These receptors came from an adult with Crohn's disease.

V usage is TRBV4-3 and J usage is TRBJ2-7; D is possibly TRBD1 (7 bases). Between the trimmed V and J ends, which lost 3 bases and 13 bases, there was a span of 16 bases. The germline V gene encodes CDR1 LGHNA and CDR2 YSLEER. This CDR3 contains 12 residues. CDR3 protein: CASSHTTGEEYF. The CDR3 DNA reads TGCGCCAGCAGCCATACCACAGGGGAGGAATACTTC.

A word on this clone: In the same sample, other DNA sequences code for this CDR3. The chain links TRBV11-2 to TRBJ2-7; D may be TRBD2 (5 bases). From germline, CDR1 is SGHAT and CDR2 FQNNGV. The CDR3 extends over 13 amino acids. V lost 1 base, J lost 1 base, and 5 bases lay in between. CDR3 residues: CASSLGGSYEQYF. The DNA for the CDR3 is TGTGCCAGCAGCTTAGGAGGGTCCTACGAGCAGTACTTC.

The CDR3 loop is CASSVEPGRNQPQHF. The DNA for the CDR3 is TGTGCCAGCAGCGTAGAACCAGGGCGAAATCAGCCCCAGCATTTT. The chain combines TRBV9 with TRBJ1-5; D may be TRBD1 (5 bases). The CDR3 is 15 amino acids. The V gene's germline CDR1 is SGDLS and CDR2 YYNGEE. Trimming stripped 0 bases from V and 4 bases from J, with 11 bases between.

This clone is large in the sample. This chain connects TRBV19 to TRBJ2-6, with D possibly TRBD2 on 5 matching bases. V shed 3 bases and J shed 0 bases, with 9 bases lying between them. This CDR3 is 16 amino acids long. CDR1 is LNHDA, CDR2 SQIVND, per germline (reference sequence). The CDR3 spells CASSMGAFSGANVLTF. The CDR3 DNA follows: TGTGCCAGTAGTATGGGAGCCTTCTCTGGGGCCAACGTCCTGACTTTC. The entire variable domain, with the rest obtained from reference TRBV19 and TRBJ2-6, is as follows: DGGITQSPKYLFRKEGQNVTLSCEQNLNHDAMYWYRQDPGQGLRLIYYSQIVNDFQKGDIAEGYSVSREKKESFPLTVTSAQKNPTAFYLCASSMGAFSGANVLTFGAGSRLTVL.

In DNA form, the CDR3 reads TGCGCCAGCTCCGGGACAGACTATAGCAATCAGCCCCAGCATTTT. Translated: CASSGTDYSNQPQHF. The rearrangement joins TRBV10-2 to TRBJ1-5; 7 nucleotides align to TRBD1. The CDR3 loop spans 15 amino acids. Germline loops: CDR1 WSHSY, CDR2 SAAADI. With V trimmed by 8 bases and J by 0 bases, 7 bases remained unmatched.

The chain couples TRBV15 to TRBJ2-3, with TRBD1 matching over 7 bases. Germline loops: CDR1 LNHNV, CDR2 YYDKDF (reference sequence). Trimming cost V 10 bases and J 2 bases; bases outside gene matches: 6. The CDR3 is 13 amino acids. As DNA, the CDR3 is TGTGCCATCGGGGACAGCAACACAGATACGCAGTATTTT. This translates into CAIGDSNTDTQYF.

The V and J genes are TRBV6-6 and TRBJ2-1; TRBD2 might be the D (6 bases). The CDR3 covers 16 residues. The V and J ends lost 8 bases and 3 bases respectively, with 20 bases between them. Germline CDR1 is MNHNY and CDR2 is SVGAGI (reference sequence). The CDR3 DNA follows: TGTGCCAGCCCTGCCTCCCCGGCGGGGAGCTACAATGAGCAGTTCTTC. Encoded protein: CASPASPAGSYNEQFF.

The chain has TRBV27 and TRBJ1-2, with 8 bases matching TRBD1. This CDR3 region has 13 residues. Germline V CDR1 and CDR2: MNHEY, SMNVEV (reference sequence). Losses at the gene ends were 3 bases for V and 5 bases for J; bases not matched to a gene: 2. The CDR3 nucleotides read TGTGCCAGCAGTTTCAACAGGGGGTATGGCTACACCTTC. This encodes CASSFNRGYGYTF.

Regarding this clone: This specimen includes other DNA sequences encoding the same CDR3. The genes are TRBV2 and TRBJ1-2; 7 nucleotides align to TRBD1. V lost 1 base, J lost 5 bases, and 1 base stayed unmatched. The length of the CDR3 is 13 residues. Germline-derived CDR1 and CDR2 are SNHLY and FYNNEI. In DNA form, the CDR3 reads TGTGCCAGCAGTGAAGGCAGGGGGTATGGCTACACCTTC. It specifies CASSEGRGYGYTF.

This rearrangement joins TRBV5-6 to TRBJ2-5; D is ambiguous. Germline loops: CDR1 SGHDT, CDR2 YYEEEE. The CDR3 length is 13 residues. V lost 1 base to trimming and J lost 2 bases, with 6 bases between them. The CDR3 DNA reads as TGTGCCAGCAGCTTGCCAGGTCAAGAGACCCAGTACTTC. Its protein is CASSLPGQETQYF.

This rearrangement joins TRBV5-6 to TRBJ1-1; a possible D gene is TRBD1 (6 bases). Trimming pared 3 bases from V and 7 bases from J, leaving 13 bases between. Per germline, CDR1 SGHDT and CDR2 YYEEEE. This CDR3 is 13 amino acids long. DNA for the CDR3: TGTGCCAGCAGCTGGAACAGGGCTGATGAAGCTTTCTTT. It translates to CASSWNRADEAFF. Full variable domain (remainder filled in from reference TRBV5-6 and TRBJ1-1): DAGVTQSPTHLIKTRGQQVTLRCSPKSGHDTVSWYQQALGQGPQFIFQYYEEEERQRGNFPDRFSGHQFPNYSSELNVNALLLGDSALYLCASSWNRADEAFFGQGTRLTVV.

This clone was detected only once. The chain links TRBV29-1 to TRBJ2-7; the match to TRBD1 covers 10 bases. Per the germline V gene, CDR1 is SQVTM and CDR2 is ANQGSEA. V trimming: 2 bases; J trimming: 6 bases; junction bases outside the gene matches: 4. This CDR3 region has 13 residues. The DNA of the CDR3 is TGCAGCGTTGAAAGGGACAGGGGAGGCGAGCAGTACTTC. Protein product: CSVERDRGGEQYF.

This rearrangement joins TRBV14 to TRBJ2-5; tentatively, D is TRBD2 (5 bases). This CDR3 has 14 amino acids. Germline V CDR1 and CDR2: SGHDN, FVKESK. Between the trimmed V and J ends, which lost 3 bases and 2 bases, there was a span of 10 bases. CDR3 residues: CASSQLGVQETQYF. CDR3 nucleotides: TGTGCCAGCAGCCAGCTCGGGGTTCAAGAGACCCAGTACTTC.

The V gene is TRBV7-9, the J gene TRBJ1-2; 7 bases map to TRBD1. CDR3 length: 15 amino acids. Per the germline V gene, CDR1 is SEHNR and CDR2 is FQNEAQ (reference sequence). V dropped 3 bases and J dropped 6; count of bases not matched to a gene: 10. The CDR3 loop is CASSLAGDRGHGYTF. The CDR3 DNA is TGTGCCAGCAGCTTGGCCGGGGACAGAGGCCATGGCTACACCTTC.

This clone was counted a single time. This chain uses TRBV15 with TRBJ2-7; D gene ambiguous. Trimming cost V 5 bases and J 3 bases, with 11 bases left between them. The CDR3 consists of 13 residues. Per the germline V gene, CDR1 is LNHNV and CDR2 is YYDKDF (reference sequence). The CDR3 region is CATSENEVYEQYF. In DNA form, the CDR3 reads TGTGCCACCAGCGAAAATGAGGTCTACGAGCAGTACTTC.

The V call is TRBV30, the J call TRBJ1-2; possible D gene TRBD1, 5 bases. From germline, CDR1 is GTSNPN and CDR2 SVGIG (reference sequence). V lost 6 bases, J lost 2 bases, and 7 bases lay in between. This CDR3 region has 11 residues. The CDR3 loop is CACTGNYGYTF. The CDR3 DNA sequence: TGTGCCTGTACAGGAAACTATGGCTACACCTTC.

The J gene is TRBJ1-5, the V gene TRBV19, with D maybe TRBD1 (6 bases). The germline V gene has CDR1 LNHDA and CDR2 SQIVND (reference sequence). This CDR3 has 14 amino acids. Trimming removed 5 bases from V and 7 bases from J, with 15 bases in between. The CDR3 region is CASSARTGYQPQHF. DNA of the CDR3: TGTGCCAGTAGTGCCCGAACAGGGTACCAGCCCCAGCATTTT.

This clone was counted a single time. The CDR3 here is CASSLGQVDSPLHF. The CDR3 region has the DNA TGCGCCAGCAGCTTGGGACAGGTTGATTCACCCCTCCACTTT. This sequence joins TRBV5-1 and TRBJ1-6, with D maybe TRBD1 (6 bases). Germline lookup yields CDR1 SGHRS and CDR2 YFSETQ. Trimming cost V 0 bases and J 8 bases, with 9 bases left between them. The CDR3 has 14 residues.